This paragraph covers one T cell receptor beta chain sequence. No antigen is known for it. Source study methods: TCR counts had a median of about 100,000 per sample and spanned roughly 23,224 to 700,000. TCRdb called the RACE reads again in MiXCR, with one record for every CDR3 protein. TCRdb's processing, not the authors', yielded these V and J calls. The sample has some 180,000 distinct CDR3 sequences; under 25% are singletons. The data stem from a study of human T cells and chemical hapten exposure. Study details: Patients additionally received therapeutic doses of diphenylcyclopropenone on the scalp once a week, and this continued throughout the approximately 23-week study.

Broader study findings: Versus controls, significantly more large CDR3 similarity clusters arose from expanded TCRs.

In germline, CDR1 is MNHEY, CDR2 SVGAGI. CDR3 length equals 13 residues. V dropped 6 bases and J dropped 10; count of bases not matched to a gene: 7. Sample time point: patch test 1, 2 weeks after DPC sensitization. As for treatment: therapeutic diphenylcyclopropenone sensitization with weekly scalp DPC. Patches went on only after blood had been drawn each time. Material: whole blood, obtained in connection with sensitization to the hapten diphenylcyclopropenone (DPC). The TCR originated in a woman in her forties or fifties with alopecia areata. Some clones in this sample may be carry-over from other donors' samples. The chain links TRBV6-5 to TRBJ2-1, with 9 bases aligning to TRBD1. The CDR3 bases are TGTGCCAGCAGGGAACCCGGGACAGGGGAGCAGTTCTTC. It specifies CASREPGTGEQFF.